This TCR beta chain appears in the sequencing data of a study of shared clonotypes between healthy human individuals. Trimming shortened V by 4 bases and J by 2 bases, and 15 bases separated the two germline ends. Germline V gene sequence: CDR1 SGHAT, CDR2 FQNNGV. The CDR3 consists of 15 residues. Genomic DNA (from each subset) was split evenly across several immunoSEQ plates. This table comes from immunoSEQ multiplex PCR, and its TCRdb copy is limited to in-frame clones, with some not included. The sample has 2 million to 3 million clones; roughly 93% are singletons. Sequencing was performed on naive CD4+ T cells from PBMCs. The subset was: CD45RA+ positively selected. This chain uses TRBV11-2 with TRBJ2-7; D possibly uses TRBD1 or TRBD2 (5 bases each). This sequence originates from a young man in good health. Some clones in this sample may be carry-over from other donors' samples. The chain's CDR3 is CASSSGPSATYEQYF. In nucleotides, the CDR3 is TGTGCCAGCAGCTCGGGACCCTCCGCGACCTACGAGCAGTACTTC.